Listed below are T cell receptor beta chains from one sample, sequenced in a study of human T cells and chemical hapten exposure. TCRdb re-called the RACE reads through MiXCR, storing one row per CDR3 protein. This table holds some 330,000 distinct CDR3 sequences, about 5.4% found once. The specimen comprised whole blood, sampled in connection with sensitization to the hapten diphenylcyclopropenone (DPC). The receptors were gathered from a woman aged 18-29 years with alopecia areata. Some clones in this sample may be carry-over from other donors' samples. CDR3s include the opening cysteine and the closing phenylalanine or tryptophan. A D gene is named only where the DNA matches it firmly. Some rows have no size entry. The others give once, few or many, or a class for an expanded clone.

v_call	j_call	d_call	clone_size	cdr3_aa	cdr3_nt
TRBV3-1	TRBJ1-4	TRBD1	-	CASSQVPGQGVNEKLFF	TGTGCCAGCAGCCAAGTCCCGGGACAGGGTGTTAATGAAAAACTGTTTTTT
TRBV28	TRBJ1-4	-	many	CASSSTAYATNEKLFF	TGTGCCAGCAGTAGTACAGCGTACGCAACTAATGAAAAACTGTTTTTT
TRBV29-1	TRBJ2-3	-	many	CSSGGGTGGDTQYF	TGCAGCTCAGGAGGTGGGACCGGGGGAGATACGCAGTATTTT
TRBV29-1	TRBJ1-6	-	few	CSACNSLSSYNSPLHF	TGCAGCGCGTGTAACAGTCTGAGCTCCTATAATTCACCCCTCCACTTT
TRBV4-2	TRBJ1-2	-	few	CASSQVADRAYGYTF	TGTGCCAGCAGCCAAGTAGCCGACAGAGCATATGGCTACACCTTC
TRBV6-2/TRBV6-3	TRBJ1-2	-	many	CASSRSYGYTF	TGTGCCAGCAGCCGTTCCTATGGCTACACCTTC
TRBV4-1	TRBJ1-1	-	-	CDSSQDLIDMNTEAFF	TGCGACAGCAGCCAAGATCTAATAGACATGAACACTGAAGCTTTCTTT
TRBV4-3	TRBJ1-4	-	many	CASSQDTDTDEKLFF	TGCGCCAGCAGCCAAGATACCGACACAGATGAAAAACTGTTTTTT
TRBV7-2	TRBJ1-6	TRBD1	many	CASSLDRGVGSPLHF	TGTGCCAGCAGCTTAGACAGGGGTGTTGGTTCACCCCTCCACTTT
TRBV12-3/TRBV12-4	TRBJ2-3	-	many	CASSLAGASDTQYF	TGTGCCAGCAGTTTAGCGGGGGCCTCAGATACGCAGTATTTT
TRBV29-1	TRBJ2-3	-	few	CSVTIAGTDTQYF	TGCAGCGTGACTATTGCTGGCACAGATACGCAGTATTTT
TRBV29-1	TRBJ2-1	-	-	CSVDGGASYAEQFF	TGCAGCGTTGATGGGGGGGCAAGTTACGCTGAGCAGTTCTTC
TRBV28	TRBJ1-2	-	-	CASSPGGPINYGYTF	TGTGCCAGCAGCCCCGGGGGGCCGATTAACTATGGCTACACCTTC
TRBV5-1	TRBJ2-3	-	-	CASSLGDPTDTQYF	TGCGCCAGCAGCTTGGGAGACCCCACAGATACGCAGTATTTT
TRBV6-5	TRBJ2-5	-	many	CASSYSIEGVGETQYF	TGTGCCAGCAGTTACTCCATCGAAGGGGTAGGGGAGACCCAGTACTTC
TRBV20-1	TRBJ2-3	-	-	CSAPPGGRTDTQYF	TGCAGTGCTCCACCCGGGGGACGGACAGATACGCAGTATTTT
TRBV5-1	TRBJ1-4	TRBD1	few	CASSLGQGEEKLFF	TGCGCCAGCAGCTTGGGACAGGGAGAAGAAAAACTGTTTTTT
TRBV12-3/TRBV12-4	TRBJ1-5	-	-	CASSSAGSTQHF	TGTGCCAGCAGTTCGGCAGGGAGTACCCAGCATTTT
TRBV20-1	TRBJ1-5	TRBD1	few	CSARDPNRGSNQPQHF	TGCAGTGCTAGAGATCCCAACAGGGGTAGCAATCAGCCCCAGCATTTT
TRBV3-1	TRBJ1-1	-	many	CASSPRTEAMAFF	TGTGCCAGCAGCCCTCGGACGGAGGCCATGGCTTTCTTT
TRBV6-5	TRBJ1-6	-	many	CASSYSIGNSPLHF	TGTGCCAGCAGTTACTCTATAGGGAATTCACCCCTCCACTTT
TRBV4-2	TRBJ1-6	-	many	CATGREGSPLHF	TGTGCCACGGGAAGGGAAGGTTCACCCCTCCACTTT
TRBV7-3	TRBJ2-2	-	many	CASSLSRDTGELFF	TGTGCCAGCAGCTTAAGTAGGGACACCGGGGAGCTGTTTTTT
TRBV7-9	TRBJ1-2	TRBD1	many	CASTQTGQSNYGYTF	TGTGCCAGCACCCAGACAGGGCAGTCGAACTATGGCTACACCTTC
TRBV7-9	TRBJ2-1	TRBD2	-	CVSTFGNSGVDRENEQFF	TGTGTCAGCACCTTCGGTAATAGCGGGGTGGACAGAGAGAATGAGCAGTTCTTC
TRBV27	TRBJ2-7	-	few	CASSLLTDRPGEQYF	TGTGCCAGCAGTTTGCTCACCGACAGGCCCGGCGAGCAGTACTTC
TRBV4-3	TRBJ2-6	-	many	CASSQDLTSGANVLTF	TGCGCCAGCAGCCAAGATCTAACATCTGGGGCCAACGTCCTGACTTTC
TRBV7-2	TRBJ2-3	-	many	CASSQRGSTDTQYF	TGTGCCAGCAGCCAGAGGGGAAGCACAGATACGCAGTATTTT
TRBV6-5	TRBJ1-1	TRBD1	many	CASSEGANTEAFF	TGTGCCAGTTCTGAGGGGGCGAACACTGAAGCTTTCTTT
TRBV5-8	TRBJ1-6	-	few	CASGYSPLHF	TGTGCCAGCGGCTATTCACCCCTCCACTTT
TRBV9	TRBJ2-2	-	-	CASSVGDFSNTGELFF	TGTGCCAGCAGCGTAGGGGACTTCTCGAACACCGGGGAGCTGTTTTTT
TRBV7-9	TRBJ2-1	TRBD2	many	CASSLWTSGMNEQFF	TGTGCCAGCAGCTTATGGACTAGCGGGATGAATGAGCAGTTCTTC
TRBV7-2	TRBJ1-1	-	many	CASSLETGATEAFF	TGTGCCAGCAGCTTAGAGACGGGGGCCACTGAAGCTTTCTTT
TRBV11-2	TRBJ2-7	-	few	CASSLEPGPIYEQYF	TGTGCCAGCAGCTTAGAACCGGGGCCTATCTACGAGCAGTACTTC
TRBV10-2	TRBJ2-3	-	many	CASSESGTSTDTQYF	TGCGCCAGCAGTGAGTCGGGGACCAGCACAGATACGCAGTATTTT
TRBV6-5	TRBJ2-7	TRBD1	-	CASIDGDGQGSEQYF	TGTGCCAGCATCGACGGAGACGGACAGGGTTCCGAGCAGTACTTC
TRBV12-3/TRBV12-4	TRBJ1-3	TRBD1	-	CASKGTDRTGNTIYF	TGTGCCAGCAAGGGAACGGACAGGACTGGAAACACCATATATTTT
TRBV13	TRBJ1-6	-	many	CASSLTTEGSPLHF	TGTGCCAGCAGCTTAACGACCGAAGGTTCACCCCTCCACTTT
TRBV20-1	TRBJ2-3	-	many	CSARTVNTQYF	TGCAGTGCGCGGACAGTAAATACGCAGTATTTT
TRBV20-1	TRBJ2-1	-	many	CSARGYRAVGFEQFF	TGCAGTGCTAGGGGTTACAGAGCCGTAGGGTTTGAGCAGTTCTTC
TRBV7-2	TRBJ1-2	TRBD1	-	CASSNDRGTDYGYTF	TGTGCCAGCAGTAATGACAGGGGAACTGACTATGGCTACACCTTC
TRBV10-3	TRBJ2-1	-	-	CAISEQGDNEQFF	TGTGCCATCAGTGAGCAGGGAGATAATGAGCAGTTCTTC
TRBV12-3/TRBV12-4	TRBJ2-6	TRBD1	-	CASSPTGTHSGANVLTF	TGTGCCAGCAGTCCGACAGGGACCCACTCTGGGGCCAACGTCCTGACTTTC
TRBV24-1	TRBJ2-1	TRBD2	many	CATSDEKRGWSNEQFF	TGTGCCACCAGTGATGAAAAGCGGGGGTGGAGCAATGAGCAGTTCTTC
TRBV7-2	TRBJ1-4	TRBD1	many	CASSQGTGLEKLFF	TGTGCCAGCAGCCAAGGGACAGGGCTTGAAAAACTGTTTTTT
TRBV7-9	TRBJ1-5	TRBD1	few	CASSLEQGAPSNQPQHF	TGTGCCAGCAGCTTAGAACAGGGGGCGCCGAGCAATCAGCCCCAGCATTTT
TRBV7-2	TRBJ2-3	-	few	CASSPLGGGDTDTQYF	TGTGCCAGCAGCCCCCTCGGAGGGGGGGACACAGATACGCAGTATTTT
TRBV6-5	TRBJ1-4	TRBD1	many	CASSYRQGEKLFF	TGTGCCAGCAGTTACCGACAGGGTGAAAAACTGTTTTTT
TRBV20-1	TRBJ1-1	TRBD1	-	CSAIPRTGINTEAFF	TGCAGTGCTATTCCCCGGACAGGGATCAACACTGAAGCTTTCTTT
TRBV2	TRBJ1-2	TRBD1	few	CASMEDRDYGYTF	TGTGCCAGCATGGAGGACAGGGACTATGGCTACACCTTC
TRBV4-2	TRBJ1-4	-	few	CASSQTTGREKLFF	TGTGCCAGCAGCCAAACTACAGGACGTGAAAAACTGTTTTTT
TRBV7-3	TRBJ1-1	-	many	CASSFSLLTEAFF	TGTGCCAGCAGTTTCTCTTTGCTTACTGAAGCTTTCTTT
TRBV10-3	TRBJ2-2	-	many	CATTRGTNTGELFF	TGTGCCACAACCCGTGGAACGAACACCGGGGAGCTGTTTTTT
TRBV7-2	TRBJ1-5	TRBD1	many	CASSLTPLGTASGQPQHF	TGTGCCAGCAGCTTAACTCCCCTGGGGACAGCCAGCGGTCAGCCCCAGCATTTT
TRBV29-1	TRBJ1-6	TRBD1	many	CSVTEGTADNSPLHF	TGCAGCGTTACGGAGGGGACAGCCGATAATTCACCCCTCCACTTT
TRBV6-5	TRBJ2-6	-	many	CASMDSGANVLTF	TGTGCCAGCATGGACTCTGGGGCCAACGTCCTGACTTTC
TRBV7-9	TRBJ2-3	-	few	CASSLVGYTQYF	TGTGCCAGCAGCTTAGTGGGATATACGCAGTATTTT
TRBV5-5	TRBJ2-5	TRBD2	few	CASSLAVAGGPETQYF	TGTGCCAGCAGCTTGGCGGTAGCGGGGGGCCCAGAGACCCAGTACTTC
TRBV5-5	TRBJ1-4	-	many	CASSLSAYAANEKLFF	TGTGCCAGCAGCCTGTCCGCTTACGCGGCTAATGAAAAACTGTTTTTT